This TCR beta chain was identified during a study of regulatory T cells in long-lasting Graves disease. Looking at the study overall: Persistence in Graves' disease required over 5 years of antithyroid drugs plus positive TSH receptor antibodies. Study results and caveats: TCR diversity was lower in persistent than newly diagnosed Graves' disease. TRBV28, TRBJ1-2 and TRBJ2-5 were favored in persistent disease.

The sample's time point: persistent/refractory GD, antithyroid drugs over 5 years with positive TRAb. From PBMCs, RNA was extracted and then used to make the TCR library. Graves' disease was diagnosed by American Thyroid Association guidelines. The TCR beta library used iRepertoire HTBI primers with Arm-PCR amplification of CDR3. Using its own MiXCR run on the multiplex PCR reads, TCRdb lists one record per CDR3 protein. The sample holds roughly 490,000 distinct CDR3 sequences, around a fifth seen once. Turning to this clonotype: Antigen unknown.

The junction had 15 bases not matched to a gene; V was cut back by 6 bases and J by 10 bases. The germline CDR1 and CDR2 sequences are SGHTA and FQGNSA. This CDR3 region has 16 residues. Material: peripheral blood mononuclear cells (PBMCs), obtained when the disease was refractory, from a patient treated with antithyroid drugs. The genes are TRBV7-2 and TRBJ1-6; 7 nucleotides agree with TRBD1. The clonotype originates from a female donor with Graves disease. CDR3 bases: TGTGCCAGCAGGGACGCCTTTGACAGGGTGTTATCACCCCTCCACTTT. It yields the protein CASRDAFDRVLSPLHF.